These T cell receptor beta chains were read from a single sample in a study of blood T cell repertoires in COVID-19. Produced via immunoSEQ multiplex PCR; TCRdb's table is partial and in-frame only. The repertoire has fewer than 80,000 clones, 75% to 90% of them found once; the top ten carry about 6%. Sequenced: peripheral blood. Receptor source: a man older than 75 with COVID-19, enrolled during active disease. CDR3s include the opening cysteine and the closing phenylalanine or tryptophan.

TRBV11-2	TRBJ2-5	CASSLGLQGAGETQYF
TRBV5-4	TRBJ2-3	CASSLERGGRDTQYF
TRBV6-8	TRBJ1-2	CASRETQGPYGYTF
TRBV13	TRBJ2-1	CASSSPGLAAYNEQFF
TRBV21-1	TRBJ2-2	CASSSPNGRGDTNTGELFF
TRBV4-2	TRBJ1-1	CASSQDLAVVNTEAFF
TRBV7-9	TRBJ2-1	CASSFGQTTYNEQFF
TRBV28	TRBJ2-1	CASSLIQGHEQFF
TRBV19	TRBJ2-1	CASSAPGQGFSEQFF
TRBV6-6	TRBJ1-5	CASIPDRGNQPQHF
TRBV5-1	TRBJ1-1	CASSPTFVQGDTEAFF
TRBV5-1	TRBJ2-7	CASSLLQGSTYEQYF
TRBV7-2	TRBJ1-2	CASSPGTQNGYTF
TRBV2	TRBJ1-1	CASIDDRGHTEAFF
TRBV5-4	TRBJ2-7	CASSLQGGSYEQYF
TRBV11-3	TRBJ2-2	CASSLVGAWVDTGELFF
TRBV6-5	TRBJ2-2	CASTRDNAGELFF
TRBV2	TRBJ1-5	CASLGQGGQPQHF
TRBV28	TRBJ1-4	CASSSPRAGNEKLFF
TRBV6-2/TRBV6-3	TRBJ2-7	CASSKSQIYGTGVHEQYF
TRBV19	TRBJ1-3	CASRQLSSSGNTIYF
TRBV7-9	TRBJ1-4	CASSDQGASTNEKLFF
TRBV2	TRBJ1-5	CASKGTRGIYGNQPQHF
TRBV18	TRBJ1-6	CASSEDRGNSPLHF
TRBV5-1	TRBJ2-1	CASSFGQGGLNEQFF
TRBV12-3/TRBV12-4	TRBJ1-2	CASSLRGYGYTF
TRBV27	TRBJ2-7	CASSIRRGQGLPYEQYF
TRBV27	TRBJ2-2	CASSLSVTGTGELFF
TRBV10-3	TRBJ2-7	CAISELGGAYEQYF
TRBV18	TRBJ1-2	CASSSGTGGYGYTF
TRBV5-1	TRBJ2-5	CASSPRAAGSPETQYF
TRBV5-1	TRBJ1-5	CASSWGTGGNQPQHF
TRBV2	TRBJ2-3	CASRRTSGGASTDTQYF
TRBV6-4	TRBJ1-1	CASSRDAVGDTEAFF
TRBV4-3	TRBJ1-2	CASSQDSVNGGNYGYTF
TRBV19	TRBJ1-5	CASKNGQGIYSNQPQHF
TRBV5-1	TRBJ2-3	CASSSRLAGASRDTQYF
TRBV4-3	TRBJ1-1	CASSQGQGWTEAFF
TRBV5-1	TRBJ2-2	CASSLGVTPNTGELFF
TRBV6-5	TRBJ2-2	CASSYSGSPNTGELFF
TRBV6-2/TRBV6-3	TRBJ1-1	CASSYLPGRVENTEAFF
TRBV6-5	TRBJ1-4	CASSATRINEKLFF
TRBV5-3	TRBJ2-7	CARSLVQVYEQYF
TRBV9	TRBJ2-7	CASSAHSSGTSSYEQYF
TRBV7-9	TRBJ1-6	CASSSLRGGNSPLHF
TRBV5-4	TRBJ2-2	CATSNSRLNTGELFF
TRBV18	TRBJ1-2	CASSPDRGALPNYGYTF
TRBV2	TRBJ1-1	CASIDSRYMNTEAFF
TRBV7-9	TRBJ1-2	CASSRGGLRGIGYTF
TRBV6-5	TRBJ1-2	CASSYSILGPGYGYTF
TRBV7-7	TRBJ2-5	CASSLDRGLGETQYF
TRBV6-5	TRBJ2-1	CASVRDLTYNEQFF
TRBV5-5	TRBJ2-7	CASSPGQGGHEQYF
TRBV18	TRBJ2-5	CASSQNREQTQYF